This T cell receptor beta chain was recorded in a study of cytomegalovirus exposure and HLA in healthy donors. This table comes from immunoSEQ multiplex PCR, and its TCRdb copy is limited to in-frame clones, with some not included. The profile shows 220,000 or so clones, roughly 83% of them singletons. V shed 9 bases and J 9 bases; nucleotides not matched to a gene: 10. CDR3 length equals 14 residues. Germline V gene lookup returns CDR1 SGHRS and CDR2 YFSETQ. The donors were part of the validation cohort of roughly 110 subjects. That cohort was separate from the first cohort, which comprised 500 to 700 subjects. Study-wide results and caveats: The classifier reportedly diagnosed cytomegalovirus status with high specificity and sensitivity. In vitro testing confirmed a few CMV-associated chains as specific for CMV antigens.

A remark on this clone: Its cognate antigen is unknown.

The receptor comes from a woman aged 18-29 years in good health and CMV-seronegative. The chain combines TRBV5-1 with TRBJ2-1; 12 bases fit TRBD1. The specimen sequenced was PBMCs. The CDR3 reads CATTTGTGGGEQFF. The CDR3 nucleotides read TGCGCCACCACCACCGGGACAGGGGGCGGTGAGCAGTTCTTC. Full variable domain (missing parts from reference TRBV5-1 and TRBJ2-1): KAGVTQTPRYLIKTRGQQVTLSCSPISGHRSVSWYQQTPGQGLQFLFEYFSETQRNKGNFPGRFSGRQFSNSRSEMNVSTLELGDSALYLCATTTGTGGGEQFFGPGTRLTVL.